This TCR beta chain comes out of a study of T cells after yellow fever vaccination. MiXCR was run by TCRdb on the 5' RACE reads, yielding one entry per CDR3 protein. This table holds 95,000 to 150,000 distinct CDR3 sequences, roughly 10% found once. Sequenced here: CD8+ T cells sorted from PBMCs, sampled on the day of the yellow fever booster vaccination. The clonotype was recovered from a man younger than 30 who received the YFV17D yellow fever vaccine.

CDR3 amino acids: CASSSHDSLRNTGELFF. Here the CDR3 DNA reads TGTGCCAGCAGCTCCCACGACAGTTTGAGGAACACCGGGGAGCTGTTTTTT. This sequence joins TRBV7-9 and TRBJ2-2; D is possibly TRBD1 (5 bases). V was cut by 4 bases and J by 1 base, with 16 bases left in between. The CDR3 consists of 17 residues. Germline lookup yields CDR1 SEHNR and CDR2 FQNEAQ (reference sequence).